The present T cell receptor (beta chain) was sequenced within a study of cytomegalovirus exposure and HLA in healthy donors (dated by TCRdb to the late 2010s). General notes on the study: An earlier analysis of approximately 640 of the donors reported 250 to 300 Gb of sequence data and 117 million unique TCR beta sequences from about 180 million T cells. An early release covering roughly 580 HLA-typed donors comprised about 300 gigabases of sequencing data and some 79 million unique TCR sequences. The genetic ancestry cluster associated with self-reported Caucasian donors included 81% of the roughly 380 genotyped donors. The aim of the study was to test whether cataloging public T cell receptors could identify signatures of past pathogen exposure. The T cell repertoires of 666 subjects were profiled by immunosequencing and related to cytomegalovirus serostatus. Along with the approximately 650-subject first cohort, a separate validation cohort of about 110 different subjects was used. High-throughput TCR immunosequencing, statistical association of individual TCRs with disease status, and machine learning were combined to predict cytomegalovirus infection status. A later analysis re-analyzed previously published TCR beta repertoires from 666 donors and added high-resolution HLA genotyping to study TCR occurrence patterns. Rather than drawing on any new phenotypic data, the later analysis identified candidate immune exposures from TCR beta sequences and the way those sequences occurred across donors. In an earlier analysis of over 550 of the donors, high-throughput TCR beta sequencing was used to judge whether each TCR beta V gene segment behaved as functional or pseudogenic. Alongside the repertoire data, information on donor age, sex, ethnicity and CMV serostatus was compiled. A later genetic analysis used genome-wide SNP genotypes for about 60% of the roughly 700 donors, treating that subset as a discovery cohort. Every repertoire in the discovery cohort had been generated on one and the same sequencing platform. Class I and class II HLA loci were covered by the typing at four-digit resolution. Typing coverage varied by locus: roughly 620-640 donors for A, B, C, DRB1 and DQB1; around 560 for DQA1; about 600 for DPA1; roughly 470 for DPB1. Roughly five DR-DQ haplotypes were handled as single units for association and clustering, since linkage in the cohort was strong. Among 350 to 400 genotyped donors of the cohort, an average of around 240,000 unique TCR beta nucleotide sequences were sequenced per donor, 15% to 20% of them non-productive. Beyond this particular receptor, the publication reports: A later analysis found that TCR association rates varied across HLA loci, with DRB1 alleles showing the most associated TCRs and HLA-C alleles the fewest. An earlier analysis of approximately 530 of the donors showed that most TCR beta V segments appeared in productive rearrangements either about 87% or about 30% of the time, which broadly matched IMGT annotations. While some public TCRs were present in many individuals, most TCR sequences turned up only very rarely across donors. A total of 150 to 200 TCR beta chains were listed by the study as associated with cytomegalovirus. A later analysis found that HLA-associated TCR beta chains were more clonally expanded and had lower generation probabilities than equally common non-associated chains. This cohort had only TCR beta chains sequenced, and the lack of alpha or paired-chain data limited which features could be detected. The presence/absence analyses assumed that sequencing depth was roughly uniform across donors, and that assumption may not be true. A later analysis associated roughly 17,000 TCR beta sequences with specific HLA alleles at a false discovery rate of 0.05. In a later genetic analysis, fewer N-insertions in productive TCRs were reported among donors in an Asian-associated ancestry cluster than the roughly 670-donor mean. Assigning TCR associations to individual alleles was difficult when HLA alleles, especially DR and DQ, strongly co-occurred. The 87-base-pair reads could not distinguish some IMGT-functional V segments, including TRBV6-2 and TRBV6-3, so those segments were excluded. A later genetic analysis associated a missense DCLRE1C variant with V-gene and J-gene trimming of TCR beta chains, and an independent cohort replicated the association. In both the original and validation cohorts, the classifier was reported to diagnose cytomegalovirus status with high specificity and sensitivity. A further reported finding was that TCR beta sequences accurately predicted the HLA-A and HLA-B alleles for most subjects in the first cohort. It was suggested by the authors that the approach could potentially be generalized to other disease states and immunological phenotypes. Because HLA typing was unavailable for some donors at each locus, only the typed subset was used in association tests. In a later analysis, several top co-occurrence clusters were reported to appear linked to parvovirus B19, influenza, CMV and Epstein-Barr virus. Most CMV-associated TCR beta chains appeared to be HLA-restricted in a later analysis, and the HLA associations seemed to be driven largely by CMV exposure. A cluster of highly shared sequence variants was judged likely to be a technical artifact of the sequencing pipeline. Correlated functional status among segregating V segments might reflect linkage disequilibrium, but an unknown experimental factor could not be ruled out. The only immune exposure information available for the cohort was CMV serostatus. Approximately 18 rarely observed V segments, including chromosome 9 orphons, were excluded from the earlier analysis of about 500 of the donors because counts were too low. In vitro tests confirmed that a few of the cytomegalovirus-associated TCR beta chains recognize cytomegalovirus antigens.

The library was obtained by the immunoSEQ multiplex PCR assay. For the multiplex PCR, a mixture combining 60 forward primers for TCR Vbeta segments and 13 reverse primers for TCR Jbeta segments was used. A multiplex PCR assay on genomic DNA amplified the CDR3 region of rearranged TCR beta genes. The amplified TCR beta libraries were sequenced on the Illumina HiSeq System as 87-base-pair reads. For the original study's pipeline: A later analysis counted some 80 million unique TCR beta chains across the 650 to 700 repertoires, and around 9.9 million of these chains were shared by at least two donors. Raw reads were error-corrected and collapsed into unique sequences with a nearest-neighbor algorithm that merged closely related sequences to remove PCR and sequencing errors. To assign V, D and J gene segments, CDR3 sequences were aligned to IMGT reference sequences. For a sequence to be retained, a match of at least six nucleotides to both a V gene segment and a J gene segment was required. A rearrangement counted as productive if the CDR3 had no stop codons and remained in frame with V and J, and every other rearrangement counted as non-productive. Following IMGT convention, CDR3 was defined as the stretch from the second conserved V-encoded cysteine to the conserved J-encoded phenylalanine. The earlier analysis of fewer than 750 of the donors excluded sequences that lacked an unambiguous match to a single V gene segment. In an earlier analysis of several hundred of the donors, a V segment was called functional when productive rearrangements were above 56.7%, and segregating when the standard deviation between donors exceeded 5%. A statistical classification framework was built to diagnose cytomegalovirus status from the catalog of TCR beta chain sequences. In a later analysis, V and J genes were assigned by comparing TCR nucleotide sequences against IMGT/GENE-DB human TR gene sequences. Using the TCRdist pipeline, a later analysis assigned CDR3 sequences along with most-parsimonious VDJ recombination scenarios. In a later analysis, every TCR beta chain was defined by the combination of its CDR3 amino acid sequence and its V-gene family, and reads without a unique V-gene family were dropped. In a later analysis, fewer than 600 highly shared, low-generation-probability nucleotide sequences were removed to address suspected cross-contamination and a sequencing artifact. A later analysis calculated a clonal expansion index for each public chain from normalized within-repertoire ranks of inferred template counts. A later analysis computed generation probabilities with a VDJ recombination model fitted to out-of-frame rearrangements, and checked the results against IGoR. A later analysis scored TCR-TCR, TCR-HLA and TCR-CMV co-occurrence with hypergeometric tests, applying a repertoire-size bias correction to TCR pairs. To estimate false discovery rates, a later analysis permuted the HLA or CMV assignments 20 times. In a later analysis, co-occurring TCRs were grouped using DBSCAN, with TCRdist sequence similarity added in when clustering inside HLA-allele-positive subsets. Repertoires with fewer than 30,000 or more than 120,000 public chains, plus five repertoires with anomalous nucleotide sharing, were excluded from co-occurrence clustering. The immuneACCESS repertoire file appears here via TCRdb, limited to in-frame rearrangements. These files lack a portion of the clones; in checked studies, under half of the deficit traces to unresolved V genes, and the cause of the others is not known. V and J calls and clone size come straight from that table; D and trimming were deduced from the DNA. Within this sample are 85,000 to 100,000 clones, with roughly 80% of them counted one time only. Under 7.5% of the sample is taken by the ten largest.

Of note for this clone: The antigen this receptor binds is unknown. No base qualities exist here, and no much larger clone lies one base off it.

The CDR3 covers 13 residues, taking in both the cysteine and the phenylalanine. Only CDR3 DNA remains: 39 bases, in frame from the first base. Based on the germline V gene, the CDR1 and CDR2 sequences are ENHRY and SYGVKD. V gives up 2 bases and J gives up 7 bases, and the segment between their germline ends measures 11 bases. The cohort comprised under 700 healthy bone marrow donors. All cohort members were sampled while nominally healthy, although unrecorded immune exposures were likely present. The donor was CMV seropositive and was included in the group of around 300 seropositive cohort members. A peripheral blood sample was provided by each donor, and peripheral blood mononuclear cells were used for TCR beta sequencing. The Qiagen DNeasy Blood Extraction Kit was used to extract genomic DNA from the blood cell samples.

Sequencing was carried out using PBMCs. This clonotype was sampled from a man aged 45-65 years in good health and CMV-seropositive. The sequence links TRBV10-3 to TRBJ1-2; the D gene lacks a confident call. The DNA is TGTGCCATCAGTGAGGAGGTTTTGCGTGGCTACACCTTC. Its translation reads: CAISEEVLRGYTF.